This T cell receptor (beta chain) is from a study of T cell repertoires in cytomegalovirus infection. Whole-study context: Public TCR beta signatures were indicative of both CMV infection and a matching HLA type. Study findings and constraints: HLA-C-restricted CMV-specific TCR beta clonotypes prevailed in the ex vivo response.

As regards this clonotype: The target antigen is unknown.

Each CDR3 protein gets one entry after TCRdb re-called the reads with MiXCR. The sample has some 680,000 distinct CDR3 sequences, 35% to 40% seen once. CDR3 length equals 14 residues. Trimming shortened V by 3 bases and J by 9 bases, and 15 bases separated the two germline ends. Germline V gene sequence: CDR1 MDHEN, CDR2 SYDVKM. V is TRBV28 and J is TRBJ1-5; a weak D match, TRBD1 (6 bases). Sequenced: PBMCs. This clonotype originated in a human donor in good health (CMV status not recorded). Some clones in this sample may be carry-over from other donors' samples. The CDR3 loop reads CASSFLGGGRPQHF. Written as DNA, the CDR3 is TGTGCCAGCAGTTTTTTAGGGGGGGGTAGGCCCCAGCATTTT.